The next 2 T cell receptor beta chains were all read from a single sample in a study of cytomegalovirus exposure and HLA in healthy donors. Primers for the PCR totalled 60 Vbeta and 13 Jbeta. This table comes from immunoSEQ multiplex PCR, and its TCRdb copy is limited to in-frame clones, with some not included. The sample lists about 160,000 clones; almost 80% were seen once. Sequenced input: PBMCs. These receptors originate from a woman in her 50s in good health and CMV-seropositive.

The chain couples TRBV10-3 to TRBJ2-7, with a weak D call TRBD2 (6 bases). Germline V CDR1 and CDR2: ENHRY, SYGVKD. The CDR3 sequence is 14 residues long. V lost 5 bases to trimming and J lost 0 bases, with 11 bases between them. The CDR3 loop reads CAISTSRASYEQYF. CDR3 nucleotide sequence: TGTGCCATCAGTACTAGCCGAGCCTCCTACGAGCAGTACTTC.

The chain couples TRBV28 to TRBJ2-4; the D gene is possibly TRBD1 (6 bases). CDR3 length: 17 amino acids. Germline assignment: CDR1 MDHEN and CDR2 SYDVKM. V lost 3 bases and J lost 1, with 16 bases in between. The CDR3 region is CASSFLVRGWAKNIQYF. The CDR3 coding sequence is TGTGCCAGCAGTTTTTTGGTCAGGGGTTGGGCCAAAAACATTCAGTACTTC.